The 12 T cell receptor beta chains reported below all come from one sample, sequenced in a study of T cell responses to AZD1222 COVID-19 vaccine. Assay used: immunoSEQ multiplex PCR; TCRdb lists only in-frame clones, some missing. The sample shows 75,000 to 80,000 clones, around three quarters of them seen only once. The sample in question was peripheral blood, obtained 28 days after the second dose of the MenACWY control vaccine. The receptors shown here come from an adult who received the MenACWY meningococcal vaccine as a control.

This clone appeared a single time. The chain links TRBV18 to TRBJ2-4; 9 bases line up with TRBD2. CDR1 and CDR2 from the germline V gene are KGHSH and LQKENI. CDR3 length equals 17 residues. The V gene end was trimmed by 3 bases and the J gene end by 4 bases; junction bases not matched to a gene: 10. CDR3 sequence reads: CASSPPEALAGKNIQYF. The CDR3 DNA reads TGTGCCAGCTCACCGCCCGAAGCGCTAGCGGGAAAAAACATTCAGTACTTC.

This clone was recorded a few times. The CDR3 here is CASSQVRTNSPLHF. The DNA of the CDR3 is TGTGCCAGCAGCCAGGTACGGACGAATTCACCCCTCCACTTT. The chain couples TRBV6-2 or TRBV6-3 to TRBJ1-6; D ambiguous. Trimming stripped 6 bases from V and 7 bases from J, with 13 bases between. The CDR3 runs to 14 residues. CDR1 and CDR2 (germline): MNHEY, SVGEGT.

The chain couples TRBV6-5 to TRBJ1-5; the D gene is possibly TRBD1 (6 bases). This CDR3 has 14 residues. The ends were cut back, 5 bases at V and 4 bases at J, with 12 bases in the middle. Germline V gives CDR1 MNHEY, CDR2 SVGAGI. The CDR3 DNA sequence: TGTGCCAGCAGTCCGGGACAATTAAATCAGCCCCAGCATTTT. This codes for CASSPGQLNQPQHF.

CDR3 nucleotides: TGTGCCAGCAGCATTGTCGGAGGGTACACTGAAGCTTTCTTT. It yields the protein CASSIVGGYTEAFF. The chain links TRBV5-5 to TRBJ1-1; D not resolved. The V end lost 4 bases, the J end lost 3 bases, and 13 bases lay between the germline ends. CDR1 is SGHKS and CDR2 is YYEKEE in the germline V gene (reference sequence). This CDR3 region has 14 residues.

The gene calls are TRBV11-2 and TRBJ1-1; D is perhaps TRBD1 (5 bases). Germline V gives CDR1 SGHAT, CDR2 FQNNGV. The V end lost 5 bases, the J end lost 12 bases, and 19 bases lay between the germline ends. The CDR3 loop spans 13 amino acids. The CDR3 DNA reads TGTGCCAGCAGCCCACATTTTAGGGACGAGACTTTCTTT. It yields the protein CASSPHFRDETFF.

The CDR3 region is CASSEDMGVYGYTF. The CDR3 DNA follows: TGTGCCAGCAGCGAGGACATGGGGGTCTATGGCTACACCTTC. The chain couples TRBV7-9 to TRBJ1-2; TRBD1 is a possible D gene (5 bases). This CDR3 is built from 14 residues. V was cut by 5 bases and J by 4 bases, with 14 bases left in between. CDR1 is SEHNR, CDR2 FQNEAQ, per germline (reference sequence).

The chain has TRBV28 and TRBJ2-7; D gene ambiguous. Germline V gene data show CDR1 as MDHEN and CDR2 as SYDVKM. The V end lost 5 bases, the J end lost 2 bases, and 10 bases lay between the germline ends. This CDR3 has 13 residues. DNA for the CDR3: TGTGCCAGCAGTCCCCGGACCCCCTACGAGCAGTACTTC. Translated: CASSPRTPYEQYF.

The chain carries TRBV7-9 and TRBJ1-2; possibly TRBD1 for D (5 bases). The CDR3 is 15 amino acids. Germline V lookup: CDR1 SEHNR, CDR2 FQNEAQ (reference sequence). The V gene lost 0 bases and the J gene lost 5 bases, with 13 bases spanning the gap. The CDR3 reads CASSLARDGSYGYTF. DNA for the CDR3: TGTGCCAGCAGCTTAGCCAGGGACGGTTCATATGGCTACACCTTC.

This clone occurred once. The gene calls are TRBV4-1 and TRBJ2-2; TRBD1 matches 7 bases. CDR1 is MGHRA, CDR2 YSYEKL, per germline. The CDR3 has 15 residues. The V segment lost 1 base and the J segment 3 bases; nucleotides outside the gene matches: 2. CDR3 DNA sequence: TGCGCCAGCAGCCAAGCAGACAGGGACACCGGGGAGCTGTTTTTT. Amino acid sequence: CASSQADRDTGELFF.

The chain combines TRBV4-1 with TRBJ1-2; TRBD1 matches at 9 bases. The V gene's germline CDR1 is MGHRA and CDR2 YSYEKL. The V gene end was trimmed by 1 base and the J gene end by 0 bases; junction bases not matched to a gene: 12. This CDR3 has 19 residues. Written as DNA, the CDR3 is TGCGCCAGCAGCCAAGTCATTGGGACAGGGAGACCCTCTAACTATGGCTACACCTTC. Protein sequence: CASSQVIGTGRPSNYGYTF.

The rearrangement links TRBV4-3 to TRBJ2-1; D not certain. V dropped 0 bases and J dropped 3 bases, with 9 bases sitting between them. The V gene's germline CDR1 is LGHNA and CDR2 YSLEER. The CDR3 sequence is 15 residues long. As DNA, the CDR3 is TGCGCCAGCAGCCAAGATCGGGCTTACTACAATGAGCAGTTCTTC. Translation gives CASSQDRAYYNEQFF.

The chain uses TRBV4-3 and TRBJ1-4, with 8 bases that match TRBD1. This CDR3 is built from 15 residues. The trim removed 2 bases at V and 7 bases at J, leaving 6 bases unmatched. Germline values: CDR1 LGHNA, CDR2 YSLEER. The CDR3 DNA reads TGCGCCAGCAGCCAAACGCCAGGACAGGGTGAAAAACTGTTTTTT. Its protein is CASSQTPGQGEKLFF.